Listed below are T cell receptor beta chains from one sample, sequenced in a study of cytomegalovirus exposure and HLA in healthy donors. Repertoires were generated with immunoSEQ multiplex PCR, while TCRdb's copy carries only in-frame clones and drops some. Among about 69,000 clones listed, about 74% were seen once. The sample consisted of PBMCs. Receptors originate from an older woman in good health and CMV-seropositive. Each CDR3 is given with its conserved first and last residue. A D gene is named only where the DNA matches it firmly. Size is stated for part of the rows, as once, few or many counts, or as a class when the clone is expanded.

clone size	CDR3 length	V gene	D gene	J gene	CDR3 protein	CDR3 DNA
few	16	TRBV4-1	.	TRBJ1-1	CASTLSTGRVGTEAFF	TGCGCCAGCACCCTTTCTACCGGCAGGGTCGGTACTGAAGCTTTCTTT
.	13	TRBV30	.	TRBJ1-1	CAWTRTLNTEAFF	TGTGCCTGGACGAGGACTTTGAACACTGAAGCTTTCTTT
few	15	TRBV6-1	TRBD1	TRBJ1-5	CASISTGGPGQPQHF	TGTGCCAGCATTTCGACAGGGGGCCCGGGGCAGCCCCAGCATTTT
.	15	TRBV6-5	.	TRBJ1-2	CASSYSGGLGYGYTF	TGTGCCAGCAGTTACTCGGGGGGGTTAGGCTATGGCTACACCTTC
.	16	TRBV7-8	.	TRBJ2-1	CASIRLGGMNYNEQFF	TGTGCCAGCATCCGCCTTGGGGGGATGAACTACAATGAGCAGTTCTTC
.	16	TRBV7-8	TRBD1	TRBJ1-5	CASSLGRDRPNQPQHF	TGTGCCAGCAGCTTAGGAAGGGACAGGCCCAATCAGCCCCAGCATTTT
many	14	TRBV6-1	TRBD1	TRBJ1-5	CASTLTGGDQPQHF	TGTGCCAGCACCCTGACAGGGGGCGACCAGCCCCAGCATTTT
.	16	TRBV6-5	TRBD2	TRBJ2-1	CASSYATSGSVNEQFF	TGTGCCAGCAGTTACGCGACTAGCGGGTCAGTAAATGAGCAGTTCTTC
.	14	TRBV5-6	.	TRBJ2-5	CASSLGQLQETQYF	TGTGCCAGCAGCTTGGGACAGCTCCAAGAGACCCAGTACTTC
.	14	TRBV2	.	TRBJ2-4	CASSGGPAKNIQYF	TGTGCCAGCAGTGGGGGCCCAGCCAAAAACATTCAGTACTTC
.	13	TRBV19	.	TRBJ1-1	CASSTDKYTEAFF	TGTGCCAGTAGTACTGACAAATACACTGAAGCTTTCTTT
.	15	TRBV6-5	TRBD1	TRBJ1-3	CASSRDRVYGNTIYF	TGTGCCAGCAGTCGGGACAGGGTTTATGGAAACACCATATATTTT
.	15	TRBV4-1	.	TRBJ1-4	CASSQDGQVDEKLFF	TGCGCCAGCAGCCAAGATGGGCAGGTGGATGAAAAACTGTTTTTT
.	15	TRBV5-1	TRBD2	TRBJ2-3	CASSRLADRTDTQYF	TGCGCCAGCAGCAGACTAGCGGACCGCACAGATACGCAGTATTTT
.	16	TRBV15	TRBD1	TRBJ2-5	CATSTYLTGAQETQYF	TGTGCCACCAGCACCTACCTGACAGGGGCTCAAGAGACCCAGTACTTC
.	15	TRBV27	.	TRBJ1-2	CASSPAPGANYGYTF	TGTGCCAGCAGTCCCGCCCCGGGAGCTAACTATGGCTACACCTTC
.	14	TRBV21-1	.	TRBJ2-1	CASSVRGIHNEQFF	TGTGCCAGCAGCGTGAGAGGGATCCACAATGAGCAGTTCTTC
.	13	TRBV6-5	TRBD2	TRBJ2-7	CASSRSGNYEQYF	TGTGCCAGCAGTCGTAGCGGGAACTACGAGCAGTACTTC
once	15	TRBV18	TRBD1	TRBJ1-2	CASAIYQGAQNGYTF	TGTGCCAGCGCGATTTACCAGGGGGCGCAGAATGGCTACACCTTC
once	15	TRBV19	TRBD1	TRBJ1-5	CASTPPRGLNQPQHF	TGTGCCAGTACCCCCCCCAGGGGGCTCAATCAGCCCCAGCATTTT
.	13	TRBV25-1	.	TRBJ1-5	CASSQGGGQPQHF	TGTGCCAGCAGCCAGGGAGGGGGTCAGCCCCAGCATTTT
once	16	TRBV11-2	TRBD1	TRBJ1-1	CASSAGTGGAGTEAFF	TGTGCCAGCAGCGCGGGGACAGGGGGCGCGGGCACTGAAGCTTTCTTT
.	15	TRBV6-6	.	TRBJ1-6	CASSYSDSYNSPLHF	TGTGCCAGCAGTTACTCGGACAGCTATAATTCACCCCTCCACTTT